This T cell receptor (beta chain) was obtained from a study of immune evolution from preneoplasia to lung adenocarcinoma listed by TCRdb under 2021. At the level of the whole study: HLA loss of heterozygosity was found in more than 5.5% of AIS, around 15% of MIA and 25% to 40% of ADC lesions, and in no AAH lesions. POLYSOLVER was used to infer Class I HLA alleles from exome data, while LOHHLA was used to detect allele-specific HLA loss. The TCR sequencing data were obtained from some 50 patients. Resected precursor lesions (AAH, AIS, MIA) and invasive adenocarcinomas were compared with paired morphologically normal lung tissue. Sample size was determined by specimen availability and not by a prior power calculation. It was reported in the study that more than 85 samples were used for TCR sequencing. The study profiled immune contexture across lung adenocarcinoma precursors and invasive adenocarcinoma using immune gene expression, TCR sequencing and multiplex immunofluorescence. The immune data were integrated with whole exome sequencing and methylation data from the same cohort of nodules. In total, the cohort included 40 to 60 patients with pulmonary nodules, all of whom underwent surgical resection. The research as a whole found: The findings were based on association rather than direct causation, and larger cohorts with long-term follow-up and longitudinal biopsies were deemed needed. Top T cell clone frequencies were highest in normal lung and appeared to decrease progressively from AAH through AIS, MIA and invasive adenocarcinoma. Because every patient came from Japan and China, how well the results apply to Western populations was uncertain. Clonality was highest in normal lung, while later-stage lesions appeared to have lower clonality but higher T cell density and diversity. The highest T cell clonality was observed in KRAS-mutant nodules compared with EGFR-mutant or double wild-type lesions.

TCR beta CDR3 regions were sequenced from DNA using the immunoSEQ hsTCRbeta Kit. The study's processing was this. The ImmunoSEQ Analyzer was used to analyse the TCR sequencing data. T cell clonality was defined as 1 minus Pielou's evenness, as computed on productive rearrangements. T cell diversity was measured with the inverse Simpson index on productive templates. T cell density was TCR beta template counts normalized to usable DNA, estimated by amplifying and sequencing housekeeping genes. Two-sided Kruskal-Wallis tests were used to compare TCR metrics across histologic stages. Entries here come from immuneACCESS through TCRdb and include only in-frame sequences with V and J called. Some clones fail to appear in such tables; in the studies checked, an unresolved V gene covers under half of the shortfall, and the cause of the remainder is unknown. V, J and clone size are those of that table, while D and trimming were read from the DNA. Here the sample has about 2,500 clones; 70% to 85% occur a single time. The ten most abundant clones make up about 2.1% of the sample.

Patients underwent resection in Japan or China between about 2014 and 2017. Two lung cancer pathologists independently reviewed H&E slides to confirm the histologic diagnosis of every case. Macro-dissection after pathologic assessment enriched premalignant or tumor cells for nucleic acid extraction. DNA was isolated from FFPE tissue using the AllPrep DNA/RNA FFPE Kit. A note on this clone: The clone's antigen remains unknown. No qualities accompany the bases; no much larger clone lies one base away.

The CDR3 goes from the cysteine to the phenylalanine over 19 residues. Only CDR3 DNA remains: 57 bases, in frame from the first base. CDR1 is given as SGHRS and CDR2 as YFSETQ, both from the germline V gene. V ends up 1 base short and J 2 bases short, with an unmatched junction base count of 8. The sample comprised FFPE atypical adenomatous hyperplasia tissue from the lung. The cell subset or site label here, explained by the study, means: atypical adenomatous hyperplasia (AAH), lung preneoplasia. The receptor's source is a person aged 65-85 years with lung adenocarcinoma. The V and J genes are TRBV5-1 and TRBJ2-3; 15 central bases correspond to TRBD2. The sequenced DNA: TGCGCCAGCAGCTTGCAAGGACTAGCGGGAGGGATTAACACAGATACGCAGTATTTT. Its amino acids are CASSLQGLAGGINTDTQYF.